These 32 T cell receptor beta chains share one sample of origin, sequenced in a study of human T cells and chemical hapten exposure. Each CDR3 protein gets one entry after TCRdb re-called the RACE reads with MiXCR. The table records fewer than 300,000 distinct CDR3 sequences, 7.5% to 8% of them present only once. Documented time point: pre-sensitization, week 0. The treatment denotes: therapeutic diphenylcyclopropenone sensitization with weekly scalp DPC. Sample: whole blood, taken in connection with sensitization to the hapten diphenylcyclopropenone (DPC). Every receptor here comes from a man younger than 35 with alopecia areata. Some clones in this sample may be carry-over from other donors' samples.

This chain joins TRBV7-9 and TRBJ1-2, with D perhaps matching TRBD1 (5 bases). Trimming removed 1 base from V and 3 bases from J, with 12 bases in between. The V gene's germline CDR1 is SEHNR and CDR2 FQNEAQ (reference sequence). This CDR3 contains 15 residues. CDR3: CASSLGGRGHYGYTF. For the CDR3, the DNA is TGTGCCAGCAGCTTAGGAGGGCGGGGCCACTATGGCTACACCTTC.

This clonotype has only a few counts. The chain joins TRBV5-1 to TRBJ2-5; D gene unclear. The CDR3 consists of 13 residues. Germline-derived CDR1 and CDR2 are SGHRS and YFSETQ. V lost 5 bases, J lost 2 bases, and 10 bases lay in between. The CDR3 DNA reads as TGCGCCAGCAGACTGTCCTTACAAGAGACCCAGTACTTC. It encodes CASRLSLQETQYF.

There are many counts of this clonotype. CDR3 DNA sequence: TGTGCCAGCAGTGAAATACGGGGGGGCACAGATACGCAGTATTTT. Protein sequence: CASSEIRGGTDTQYF. The rearrangement uses TRBV7-2 and TRBJ2-3; 7 positions agree with TRBD2. Germline V gives CDR1 SGHTA, CDR2 FQGNSA. The V gene end was trimmed by 6 bases and the J gene end by 1 base; junction bases not matched to a gene: 7. CDR3 length equals 15 residues.

Many counts were recorded for this clonotype. V gene TRBV12-3 or TRBV12-4 combines with J gene TRBJ1-1; D is unresolved. There are 10 residues in the CDR3. The V and J ends lost 6 bases and 11 bases respectively, with 10 bases between them. In DNA form, the CDR3 reads TGTGCCAGCAGGCTTACAGACGCTTTCTTT. Translated: CASRLTDAFF.

This clonotype was counted only a few times. The V gene is TRBV6-5, the J gene TRBJ2-5; the match to TRBD1 covers 9 bases. Looked up from germline, CDR1 is MNHEY and CDR2 is SVGAGI. V lost 0 bases to trimming and J lost 6 bases; unmatched junction nucleotides: 5. This CDR3 region has 15 residues. The DNA of the CDR3 is TGTGCCAGCAGTTACTCGAGGACAGGGGAAAAGACCCAGTACTTC. Protein: CASSYSRTGEKTQYF.

This clonotype was detected ten times or more. The chain is built from TRBV28 and TRBJ1-5, with D hard to call. The ends were cut back, 2 bases at V and 6 bases at J, with 5 bases in the middle. This CDR3 region has 12 residues. Looked up from germline, CDR1 is MDHEN and CDR2 is SYDVKM. This CDR3 reads CASSLPAQPQHF. The CDR3 nucleotides read TGTGCCAGCAGTTTACCGGCTCAGCCCCAGCATTTT.

In its sample, this clonotype was seen many times. V gene TRBV4-1 combines with J gene TRBJ2-1, with 7 bases lining up with TRBD1. Germline V lookup: CDR1 MGHRA, CDR2 YSYEKL. Losses at the gene ends were 3 bases for V and 1 base for J; bases not matched to a gene: 9. The CDR3 contains 17 residues. The CDR3: CASSHALRQGSYNEQFF. CDR3 in DNA: TGCGCCAGCAGCCACGCCCTTCGACAGGGTTCCTACAATGAGCAGTTCTTC.

Of note for this clonotype: A clone one base away is much larger, so this may be a read error. The chain couples TRBV7-2 to TRBJ2-5; D remains ambiguous. Germline V gene sequence: CDR1 SGHTA, CDR2 FQGNSA. This CDR3 has 11 residues. The V end lost 4 bases, the J end lost 7 bases, and 7 bases lay between the germline ends. In DNA form, the CDR3 reads TGTGCCAGCAGCTCTCCCGGGACCCAGTACTTC. This translates into CASSSPGTQYF.

The table lists this clonotype with a few counts. This chain connects TRBV7-2 to TRBJ2-2; perhaps D is TRBD1 or TRBD2 (5 bases each). V gave up 5 bases and J gave up 5 bases, with 15 bases separating them. This CDR3 region has 15 residues. Germline values: CDR1 SGHTA, CDR2 FQGNSA. The CDR3 reads CASSMGRTTTGELFF. The CDR3 DNA follows: TGTGCCAGCAGCATGGGACGGACGACAACCGGGGAGCTGTTTTTT.

This clonotype was counted a few times. J is TRBJ1-3 and V is TRBV5-1, with D perhaps TRBD1 (6 bases). CDR3 size: 15 residues. CDR1 is SGHRS and CDR2 is YFSETQ in the germline V gene. Trimming pared 4 bases from V and 5 bases from J, leaving 16 bases between. The chain's CDR3 is CASSPDSTSRNTIYF. CDR3 DNA: TGCGCCAGCAGCCCGGACAGCACCTCGAGAAACACCATATATTTT. Complete variable domain (other parts from reference TRBV5-1 and TRBJ1-3): KAGVTQTPRYLIKTRGQQVTLSCSPISGHRSVSWYQQTPGQGLQFLFEYFSETQRNKGNFPGRFSGRQFSNSRSEMNVSTLELGDSALYLCASSPDSTSRNTIYFGEGSWLTVV.

This clonotype was found many times. The rearrangement uses TRBV10-3 and TRBJ2-6, with D maybe TRBD1 (6 bases). Germline lookup yields CDR1 ENHRY and CDR2 SYGVKD. Trimming took off 6 bases at V and 0 bases at J, with 9 bases between the two ends. The CDR3 sequence is 15 residues long. CDR3 region: CAISGQLSGANVLTF. CDR3 in DNA: TGTGCCATCAGCGGACAGCTCTCTGGGGCCAACGTCCTGACTTTC.

This clonotype was recorded many times. CDR3 region: CASRTGTVNTEAFF. CDR3 bases: TGTGCCAGCAGAACCGGGACAGTGAACACTGAAGCTTTCTTT. The rearrangement uses TRBV5-6 and TRBJ1-1; the match to TRBD1 covers 7 bases. Trimming took 5 bases from V and 0 from J; bases not matched to a gene: 4. The CDR3 consists of 14 residues. Germline lookup yields CDR1 SGHDT and CDR2 YYEEEE.

This clonotype has only a few counts. The V gene is TRBV10-1, the J gene TRBJ1-3; the D is unclear. Germline V CDR1 and CDR2: WNHNN, SYGVQD (reference sequence). Trimming took 4 bases from V and 3 from J, leaving 16 bases between them. This CDR3 region has 16 residues. This chain's CDR3 is CASSGASKGGGNTIYF. The CDR3 nucleotides are TGCGCCAGCAGTGGGGCCTCGAAGGGAGGTGGAAACACCATATATTTT.

This clonotype occurred many times. CDR3: CASSESPYRQPRQPQHF. In DNA, the CDR3 is TGCGCCAGCAGTGAGTCCCCCTATCGGCAGCCTCGGCAGCCCCAGCATTTT. The chain recombines TRBV10-2 with TRBJ1-5; D ambiguous. This CDR3 has 17 amino acids. The V gene's germline CDR1 is WSHSY and CDR2 SAAADI. Trimming left V 0 bases short and J 7 bases short, with 19 bases between.

About this clonotype: The junction and the germline gene differ at one end; a read error may be behind it. The V gene is TRBV7-2, the J gene TRBJ2-4; 10 bases line up with TRBD1. The length of the CDR3 is 14 residues. The V gene's germline CDR1 is SGHTA and CDR2 FQGNSA. CDR3 nucleotides: TGTGCCAGCAGCTTAGATTGGGAAGGGACAGGGGATTTCTTC. Translation gives CASSLDWEGTGDFF.

There are a few counts of this clonotype. Written as DNA, the CDR3 is TGCGCCAGCAGCCACGGAGTTAAGGCACGATATGGCTACACCTTC. Translating it yields CASSHGVKARYGYTF. The chain joins TRBV4-3 to TRBJ1-2; D not certain. The CDR3 contains 15 residues. V lost 3 bases and J lost 5, with 16 bases in between. Looked up from germline, CDR1 is LGHNA and CDR2 is YSLEER.

The J gene is TRBJ1-6, the V gene TRBV2; no clear D gene. The V end lost 7 bases, the J end lost 5 bases, and 3 bases lay between the germline ends. This CDR3 is 11 amino acids long. Germline V CDR1 and CDR2: SNHLY, FYNNEI. Written as DNA, the CDR3 is TGTGCCAGCAATCATAATTCACCCCTCCACTTT. Residues: CASNHNSPLHF.

The V and J genes are TRBV6-5 and TRBJ2-3; D perhaps matches TRBD2 (5 bases). The CDR3 runs 15 residues. V was trimmed by 0 bases and J by 2 bases, leaving 9 bases between them. The germline V gene has CDR1 MNHEY and CDR2 SVGAGI. CDR3 protein: CASSYSPGFTDTQYF. For the CDR3, the DNA is TGTGCCAGCAGTTACTCGCCGGGGTTCACAGATACGCAGTATTTT.

This clonotype was detected only a few times. This rearrangement joins TRBV10-3 to TRBJ1-3; D unresolved. Trimming stripped 6 bases from V and 4 bases from J, with 10 bases between. The CDR3 covers 13 residues. Germline V CDR1 and CDR2: ENHRY, SYGVKD. The CDR3 sequence: CAISDGAGNTIYF. The CDR3 coding sequence is TGTGCCATCAGCGACGGCGCGGGAAACACCATATATTTT.

This clonotype was detected many times. The V gene is TRBV5-1, the J gene TRBJ1-6; 7 positions agree with TRBD1. Germline V gene sequence: CDR1 SGHRS, CDR2 YFSETQ. The CDR3 spans 14 residues. The ends lost 7 bases at V and 7 bases at J; junction bases unmatched: 8. CDR3 amino acids: CASGMTGINSPLHF. The CDR3 nucleotides are TGCGCCAGCGGCATGACAGGGATCAATTCACCCCTCCACTTT.

The genes are TRBV7-9 and TRBJ2-1; possible D gene TRBD1, 7 bases. CDR3 size: 13 residues. Looked up from germline, CDR1 is SEHNR and CDR2 is FQNEAQ (reference sequence). CDR3 loop: CVVSGGYYNEQFF. CDR3 DNA sequence: TGTGTGGTATCAGGGGGGTACTACAATGAGCAGTTCTTC.

The sample holds many counts of this clonotype. The chain links TRBV7-6 to TRBJ1-1; D is perhaps TRBD1 (6 bases). This CDR3 spans 17 amino acids. Trimming took off 5 bases at V and 0 bases at J, with 19 bases between the two ends. Germline lookup yields CDR1 SGHVS and CDR2 FNYEAQ. The CDR3 here is CASSPLGQGPMNTEAFF. CDR3 DNA sequence: TGTGCCAGCAGCCCGCTTGGTCAGGGGCCCATGAACACTGAAGCTTTCTTT.

This clonotype showed up many times. The rearrangement links TRBV7-2 to TRBJ1-2, with 7 positions matching TRBD1. The CDR3 spans 15 residues. The V gene end was trimmed by 1 base and the J gene end by 6 bases; junction bases not matched to a gene: 8. Germline assignment: CDR1 SGHTA and CDR2 FQGNSA. CDR3 in amino acids: CASSLDGDRADGYTF. CDR3 nucleotide sequence: TGTGCCAGCAGCTTAGATGGTGACAGGGCTGATGGCTACACCTTC.

The CDR3 DNA sequence: TGTGCCAGCAGTGAGCGGGAATACTATGGCTACACCTTC. This sequence encodes CASSEREYYGYTF. V and J are TRBV2 and TRBJ1-2; D unclear. V gave up 3 bases and J gave up 3 bases, with 8 bases separating them. This CDR3 comprises 13 residues. The germline V gene has CDR1 SNHLY and CDR2 FYNNEI.

This clonotype was counted only a few times. The chain couples TRBV4-1 to TRBJ2-1; D possibly uses TRBD1 or TRBD2 (6 bases each). With 1 base removed from V and 1 base from J, the gap between germline ends came to 14 bases. The length of the CDR3 is 17 residues. Germline V gives CDR1 MGHRA, CDR2 YSYEKL. The CDR3 DNA sequence: TGCGCCAGCAGCCAAGTTGGCAGGGGAGGATCCTACAATGAGCAGTTCTTC. It is translated as CASSQVGRGGSYNEQFF.

The rearrangement joins TRBV5-6 to TRBJ2-7; maybe TRBD2 (7 bases). Trimming left V 1 base short and J 3 bases short, with 20 bases between. In germline, CDR1 is SGHDT, CDR2 YYEEEE. The CDR3 is 17 residues long. The CDR3 DNA reads as TGTGCCAGCAGCTTGTGGACGGGGGGCCCCCGGGACTACGAGCAGTACGTC. This translates into CASSLWTGGPRDYEQYV.

The genes are TRBV21-1 and TRBJ2-5; TRBD1, the table's D call, lacks a check against the DNA. TRBV21-1 counts as a pseudogene. This CDR3 contains 13 residues. The CDR3 loop reads CASLGQGRETQYF. The CDR3 DNA follows: TGTGCCAGCCTGGGACAGGGCCGGGAGACCCAGTACTTC.

This clonotype was seen at least ten times. This chain joins TRBV7-2 and TRBJ2-3, with TRBD2 matching 15 bases. Losses at the gene ends were 2 bases for V and 10 bases for J; bases not matched to a gene: 4. Germline CDR1 and CDR2: SGHTA and FQGNSA. The CDR3 length is 15 residues. The CDR3 DNA is TGTGCCAGCAGCTTATGGACTAGCGGGGGGGCGGCGCAGTATTTT. Translation: CASSLWTSGGAAQYF.

The rearrangement joins TRBV5-1 to TRBJ2-3; D is unresolved. This CDR3 has 14 residues. Germline loops: CDR1 SGHRS, CDR2 YFSETQ. V was trimmed by 3 bases and J by 3 bases, leaving 11 bases between them. CDR3 nucleotide sequence: TGCGCCAGCAGCTCCTCACTTCTAACAGATACGCAGTATTTT. Translating it yields CASSSSLLTDTQYF.

The CDR3 sequence: CASSDFSGQSNEQYF. The CDR3 bases are TGTGCCAGCAGTGACTTTTCCGGACAGTCCAACGAGCAGTACTTC. The chain has TRBV25-1 and TRBJ2-7; D is perhaps TRBD1 (6 bases). V gave up 3 bases and J gave up 5 bases, with 17 bases separating them. The CDR3 spans 15 residues. Germline CDR1 is MGHDK and CDR2 is SYGVNS.

This clonotype was counted between two and nine times. This chain links TRBV5-1 with TRBJ1-6; the D gene is possibly TRBD1 (5 bases). Germline-derived CDR1 and CDR2 are SGHRS and YFSETQ. The CDR3 has 14 amino acids. The V and J ends lost 3 bases and 11 bases respectively, with 15 bases between them. The CDR3 coding sequence is TGCGCCAGCAGCTGGGACGTTGAAAAGACACCCCTCCACTTT. This encodes CASSWDVEKTPLHF.

This clonotype was detected a few times. The genes are TRBV7-9 and TRBJ2-2; TRBD2 might be the D (5 bases). This CDR3 region has 15 residues. Germline V gene sequence: CDR1 SEHNR, CDR2 FQNEAQ (reference sequence). V dropped 2 bases and J dropped 3 bases, with 10 bases sitting between them. CDR3 amino acids: CASSLSLGDTGELFF. For the CDR3, the DNA is TGTGCCAGCAGCTTAAGTCTGGGAGACACCGGGGAGCTGTTTTTT.